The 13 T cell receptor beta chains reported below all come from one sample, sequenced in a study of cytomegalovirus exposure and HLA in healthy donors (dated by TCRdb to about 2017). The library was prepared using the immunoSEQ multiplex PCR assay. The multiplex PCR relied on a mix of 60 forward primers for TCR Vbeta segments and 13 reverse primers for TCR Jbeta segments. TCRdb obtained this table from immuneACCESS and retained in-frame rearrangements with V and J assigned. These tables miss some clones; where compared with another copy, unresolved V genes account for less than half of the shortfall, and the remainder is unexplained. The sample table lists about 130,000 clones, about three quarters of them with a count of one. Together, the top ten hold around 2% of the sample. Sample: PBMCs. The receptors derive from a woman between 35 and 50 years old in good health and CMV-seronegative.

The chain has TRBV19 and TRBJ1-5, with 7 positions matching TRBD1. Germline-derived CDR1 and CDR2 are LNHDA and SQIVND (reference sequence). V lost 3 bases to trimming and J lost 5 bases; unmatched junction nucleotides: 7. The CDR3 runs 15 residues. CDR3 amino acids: CASSIGDSLYQPQHF. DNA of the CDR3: TGTGCCAGTAGTATTGGGGACAGTCTTTATCAGCCCCAGCATTTT.

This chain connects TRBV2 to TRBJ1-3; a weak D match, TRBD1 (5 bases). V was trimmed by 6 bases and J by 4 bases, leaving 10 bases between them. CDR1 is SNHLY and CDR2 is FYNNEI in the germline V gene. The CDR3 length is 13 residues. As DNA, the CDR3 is TGTGCCAGCAGCGACAGTACGGGAAACACCATATATTTT. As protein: CASSDSTGNTIYF.

In nucleotides, the CDR3 is TGTGCCAGCAGACTCTGGGACAGCCGTATTTATAGCAATCAGCCCCAGCATTTT. The encoded protein is CASRLWDSRIYSNQPQHF. This sequence joins TRBV28 and TRBJ1-5, with 7 bases identical to TRBD1. The CDR3 has 18 amino acids. The V and J ends lost 6 bases and 0 bases, in that order; junction bases with no gene match: 14. Per germline, CDR1 MDHEN and CDR2 SYDVKM.

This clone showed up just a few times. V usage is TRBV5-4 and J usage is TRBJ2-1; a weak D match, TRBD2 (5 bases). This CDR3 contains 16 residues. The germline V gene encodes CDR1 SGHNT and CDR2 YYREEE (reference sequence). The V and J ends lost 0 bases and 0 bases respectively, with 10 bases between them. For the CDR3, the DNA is TGTGCCAGCAGCTTGGCCCTGGGGAGCTCCTACAATGAGCAGTTCTTC. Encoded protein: CASSLALGSSYNEQFF.

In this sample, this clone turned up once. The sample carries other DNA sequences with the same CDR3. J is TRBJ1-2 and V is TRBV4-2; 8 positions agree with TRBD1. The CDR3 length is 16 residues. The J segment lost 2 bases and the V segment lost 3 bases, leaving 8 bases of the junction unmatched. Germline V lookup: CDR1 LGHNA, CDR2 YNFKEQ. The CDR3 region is CASSHAGTGLNYGYTF. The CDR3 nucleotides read TGTGCCAGCAGCCACGCCGGGACAGGACTGAACTATGGCTACACCTTC.

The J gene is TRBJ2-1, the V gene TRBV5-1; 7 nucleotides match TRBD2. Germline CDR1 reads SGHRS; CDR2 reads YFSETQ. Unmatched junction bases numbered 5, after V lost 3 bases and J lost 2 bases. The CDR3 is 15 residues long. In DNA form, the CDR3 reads TGCGCCAGCAGCTGGGGGGGAGTACCCTACAATGAGCAGTTCTTC. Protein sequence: CASSWGGVPYNEQFF.

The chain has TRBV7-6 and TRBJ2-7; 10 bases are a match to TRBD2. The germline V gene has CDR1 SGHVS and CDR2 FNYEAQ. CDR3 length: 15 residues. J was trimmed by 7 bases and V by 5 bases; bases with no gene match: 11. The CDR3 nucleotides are TGTGCCAGCAGCGGCTCTAGCGGGAGCTATGGGGAGCAGTACTTC. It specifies CASSGSSGSYGEQYF.

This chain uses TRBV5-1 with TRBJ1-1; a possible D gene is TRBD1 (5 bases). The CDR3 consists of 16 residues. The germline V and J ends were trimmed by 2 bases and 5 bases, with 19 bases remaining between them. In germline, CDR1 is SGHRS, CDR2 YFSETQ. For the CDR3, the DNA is TGCGCCAGCAGCTTAAGGGGCGCGGTTAAAATGACTGAAGCTTTCTTT. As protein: CASSLRGAVKMTEAFF.

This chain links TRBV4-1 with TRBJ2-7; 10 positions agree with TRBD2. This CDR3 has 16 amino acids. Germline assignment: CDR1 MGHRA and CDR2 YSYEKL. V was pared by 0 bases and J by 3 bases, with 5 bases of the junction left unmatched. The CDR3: CASSQEPSGSLYEQYF. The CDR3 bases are TGCGCCAGCAGCCAAGAGCCTAGCGGGAGTCTCTACGAGCAGTACTTC.

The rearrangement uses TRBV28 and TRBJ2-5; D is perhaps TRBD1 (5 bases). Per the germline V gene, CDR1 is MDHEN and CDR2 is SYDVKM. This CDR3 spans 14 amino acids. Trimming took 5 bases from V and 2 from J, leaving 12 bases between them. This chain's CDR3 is CASSPQVWQETQYF. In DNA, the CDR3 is TGTGCCAGCAGTCCACAGGTTTGGCAAGAGACCCAGTACTTC.

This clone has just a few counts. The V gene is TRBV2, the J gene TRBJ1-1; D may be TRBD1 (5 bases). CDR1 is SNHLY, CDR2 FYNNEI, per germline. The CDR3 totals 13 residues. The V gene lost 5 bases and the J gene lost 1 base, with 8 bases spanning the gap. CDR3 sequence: CASSQGQNTEAFF. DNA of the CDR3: TGTGCCAGCAGTCAAGGACAGAACACTGAAGCTTTCTTT.

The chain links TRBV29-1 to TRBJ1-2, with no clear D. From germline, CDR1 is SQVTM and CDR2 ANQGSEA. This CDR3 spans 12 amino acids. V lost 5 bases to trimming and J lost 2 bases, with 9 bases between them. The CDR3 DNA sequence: TGCAGCGTTAGACGGGGAAACTATGGCTACACCTTC. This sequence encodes CSVRRGNYGYTF.

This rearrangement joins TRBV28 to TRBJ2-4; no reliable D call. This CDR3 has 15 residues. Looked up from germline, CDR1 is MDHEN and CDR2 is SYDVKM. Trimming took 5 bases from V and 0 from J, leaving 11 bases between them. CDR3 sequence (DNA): TGTGCCAGCAGTACTCAACTTATAGCCAAAAACATTCAGTACTTC. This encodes CASSTQLIAKNIQYF.